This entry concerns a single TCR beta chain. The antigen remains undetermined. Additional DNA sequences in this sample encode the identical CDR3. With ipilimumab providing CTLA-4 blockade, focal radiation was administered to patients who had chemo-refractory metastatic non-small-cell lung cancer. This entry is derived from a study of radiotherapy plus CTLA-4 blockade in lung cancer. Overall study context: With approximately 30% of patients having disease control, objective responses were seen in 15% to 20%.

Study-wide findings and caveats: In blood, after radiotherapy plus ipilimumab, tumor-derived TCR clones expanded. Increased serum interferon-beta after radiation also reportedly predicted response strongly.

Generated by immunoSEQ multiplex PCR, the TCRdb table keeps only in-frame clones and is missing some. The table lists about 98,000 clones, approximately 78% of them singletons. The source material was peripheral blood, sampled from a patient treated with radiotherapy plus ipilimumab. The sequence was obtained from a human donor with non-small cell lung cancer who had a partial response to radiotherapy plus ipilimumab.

CDR3 amino acids: CASVEDGQEYNEQFF. The CDR3 nucleotides are TGTGCCAGCGTGGAAGATGGACAGGAATACAATGAGCAGTTCTTC. The chain has TRBV6-1 and TRBJ2-1; 7 bases line up with TRBD1. V trimming: 8 bases; J trimming: 4 bases; junction bases outside the gene matches: 11. Germline-derived CDR1 and CDR2 are MNHNS and SASEGT. The CDR3 runs to 15 residues.